This TCR beta chain was captured in a study of circulating tumor DNA in untreated peripheral T-cell lymphoma. Generated by immunoSEQ multiplex PCR, the TCRdb table keeps only in-frame clones and is missing some. Here the sample spans about 10,000 clones, under 80% being singletons. The source material was tumor tissue. The sequence was obtained from a human donor with peripheral T-cell lymphoma.

The CDR3 loop reads CASTLDRTSGELFF. The CDR3 DNA follows: TGTGCCAGCACCCTAGACAGGACTTCCGGGGAGCTGTTTTTT. The chain joins TRBV6-8 to TRBJ2-2, with D possibly matching TRBD1 (6 bases). In germline, CDR1 is MNHGY, CDR2 SAAAGT. Trimming cost V 7 bases and J 6 bases, with 15 bases left between them. The CDR3 runs to 14 residues.